The rows below give T cell receptor beta chains drawn from one sample of a study of immune evolution from preneoplasia to lung adenocarcinoma. Sequencing used immunoSEQ multiplex PCR; TCRdb keeps in-frame clones, though not all of them. The top ten hold approximately 6.3% of the sample, which has about 6,100 clones, approximately 80% seen once. The sequenced sample consisted of FFPE minimally invasive lung adenocarcinoma tissue. The receptors originated from a person aged 50 or older with lung adenocarcinoma. Each CDR3 is given with its conserved first and last residue. The D gene is left open where the match is weak. Clone sizes are given selectively: once, few, many, or a class where the clone is expanded.

>TRBV5-1|NA|TRBJ1-4|NA
TGCGCCAGCAGCTTGGTGTCGGGGCAGGGTGGCGAAAAACTGTTTTTT
CASSLVSGQGGEKLFF
>TRBV19|NA|TRBJ1-5|NA
TGTGCCAGTAGAGAGTATAGCAATCAGCCCCAGCATTTT
CASREYSNQPQHF
>TRBV7-2|NA|TRBJ2-1|TRBD2
TGTGCCAGCAGCCTCACTAGCGCCCCGTTGCAGGAGCAGTTCTTC
CASSLTSAPLQEQFF
>TRBV5-1|NA|TRBJ2-3|NA
TGCGCCAGCAGCTTCACAGGGAGCGGCGATACGCAGTATTTT
CASSFTGSGDTQYF
>TRBV18|once|TRBJ2-7|TRBD1
TGTGCCAGCTCACCAAGGACAGGGAGCTCCTACGAGCAGTACTTC
CASSPRTGSSYEQYF
>TRBV6-4|NA|TRBJ2-1|TRBD2
TGTGCCAGCAGTGACGGGACTAGCGGGAATGAGCAGTTCTTC
CASSDGTSGNEQFF
>TRBV19|NA|TRBJ2-3|NA
TGTGCCAGTAGTATACCATCCGCTTTTCATACGCAGTATTTT
CASSIPSAFHTQYF
>TRBV29-1|NA|TRBJ2-7|NA
TGCAGCGTTGGGACTGACGAGCAGTACTTC
CSVGTDEQYF
>TRBV29-1|NA|TRBJ2-7|TRBD1
TGCAGCGTTGCAGGACAGGAAATAGTCTACGAGCAGTACTTC
CSVAGQEIVYEQYF
>TRBV7-2|NA|TRBJ1-5|NA
TGTGCCAGCAGTTGGGGCGACCGGGAGCCCCAGCATTTT
CASSWGDREPQHF
>TRBV29-1|NA|TRBJ2-2|TRBD1
TGCAGCGTTGAAGGACAGGGGGCGGGCGGGGAGCTGTTTTTT
CSVEGQGAGGELFF